This section outlines one T cell receptor beta chain sequence together with its context. Both 60 Vbeta primers and 13 Jbeta primers went into the PCR. The method was immunoSEQ multiplex PCR; TCRdb's version includes in-frame clones alone and lacks a portion of them. The sample has just over 150,000 clones, approximately 84% seen once; the top ten hold more than 2%. The entry originates in a study of cytomegalovirus exposure and HLA in healthy donors. The CDR3 is 18 amino acids. V was pared by 4 bases and J by 2 bases, with 14 bases of the junction left unmatched. Germline CDR1 is LGHNA and CDR2 is YSLEER.

The chain has TRBV4-3 and TRBJ1-1; 9 nucleotides match TRBD1. This clonotype was obtained from a man younger than 35 in good health and CMV-seropositive. The sample consisted of PBMCs. Here the CDR3 DNA reads TGCGCCAGCAGCCGAGGGACAGGGAAGACCTTAACAAACACTGAAGCTTTCTTT. This encodes CASSRGTGKTLTNTEAFF.